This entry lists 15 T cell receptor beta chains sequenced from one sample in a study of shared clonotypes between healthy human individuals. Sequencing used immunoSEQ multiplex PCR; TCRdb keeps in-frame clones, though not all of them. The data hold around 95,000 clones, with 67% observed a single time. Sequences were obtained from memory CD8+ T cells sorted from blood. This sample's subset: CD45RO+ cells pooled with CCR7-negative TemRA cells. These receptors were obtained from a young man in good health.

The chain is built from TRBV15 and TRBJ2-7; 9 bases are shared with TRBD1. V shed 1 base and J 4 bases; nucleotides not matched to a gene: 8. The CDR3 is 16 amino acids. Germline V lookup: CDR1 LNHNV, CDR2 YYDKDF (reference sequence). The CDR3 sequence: CATSRVGTGGKYEQYF. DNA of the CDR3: TGTGCCACCAGCAGAGTAGGAACAGGGGGCAAGTACGAGCAGTACTTC.

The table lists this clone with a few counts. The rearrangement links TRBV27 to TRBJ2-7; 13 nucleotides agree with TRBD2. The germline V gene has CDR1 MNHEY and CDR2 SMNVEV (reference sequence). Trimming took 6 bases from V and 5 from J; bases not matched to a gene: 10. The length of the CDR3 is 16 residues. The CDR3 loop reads CASSKGTSGMIHEQYF. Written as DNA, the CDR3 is TGTGCCAGCAGCAAGGGGACTAGCGGGATGATCCACGAGCAGTACTTC.

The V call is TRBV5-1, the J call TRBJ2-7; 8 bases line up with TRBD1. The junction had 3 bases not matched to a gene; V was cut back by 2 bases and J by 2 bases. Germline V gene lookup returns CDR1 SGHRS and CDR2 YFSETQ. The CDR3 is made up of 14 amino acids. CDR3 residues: CASSLQGETYEQYF. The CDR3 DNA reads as TGCGCCAGCAGCTTACAGGGGGAAACCTACGAGCAGTACTTC.

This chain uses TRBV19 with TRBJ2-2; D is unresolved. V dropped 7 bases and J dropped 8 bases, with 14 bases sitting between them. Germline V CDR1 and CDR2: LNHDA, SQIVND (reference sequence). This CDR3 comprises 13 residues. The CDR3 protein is CASTQRPRGELFF. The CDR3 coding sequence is TGTGCCAGTACTCAGCGCCCCAGGGGGGAGCTGTTTTTT.

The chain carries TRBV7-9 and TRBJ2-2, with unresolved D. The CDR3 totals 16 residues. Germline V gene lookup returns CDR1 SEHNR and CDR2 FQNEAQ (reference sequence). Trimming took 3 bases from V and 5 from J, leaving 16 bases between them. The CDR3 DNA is TGTGCCAGCAGCTTTACAATGGCCATGGAGACCGGGGAGCTGTTTTTT. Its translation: CASSFTMAMETGELFF. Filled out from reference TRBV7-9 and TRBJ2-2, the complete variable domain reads DTGVSQNPRHKITKRGQNVTFRCDPISEHNRLYWYRQTLGQGPEFLTYFQNEAQLEKSRLLSDRFSAERPKGSFSTLEIQRTEQGDSAMYLCASSFTMAMETGELFFGEGSRLTVL.

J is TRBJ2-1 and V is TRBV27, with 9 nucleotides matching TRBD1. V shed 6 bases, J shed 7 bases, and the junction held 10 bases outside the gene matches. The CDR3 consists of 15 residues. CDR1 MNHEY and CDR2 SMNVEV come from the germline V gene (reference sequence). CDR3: CASRAGTGSFNEQFF. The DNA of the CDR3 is TGTGCCAGCAGAGCCGGGACAGGGTCTTTTAATGAGCAGTTCTTC.

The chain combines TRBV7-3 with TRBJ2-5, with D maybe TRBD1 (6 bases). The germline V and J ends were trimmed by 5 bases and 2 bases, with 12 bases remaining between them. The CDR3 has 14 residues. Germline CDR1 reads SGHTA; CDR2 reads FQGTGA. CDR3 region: CASSPQGWQETQYF. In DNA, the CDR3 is TGTGCCAGCAGCCCACAGGGATGGCAAGAGACCCAGTACTTC. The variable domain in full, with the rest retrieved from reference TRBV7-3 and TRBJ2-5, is GAGVSQTPSNKVTEKGKYVELRCDPISGHTALYWYRQSLGQGPEFLIYFQGTGAADDSGLPNDRFFAVRPEGSVSTLKIQRTERGDSAVYLCASSPQGWQETQYFGPGTRLLVL.

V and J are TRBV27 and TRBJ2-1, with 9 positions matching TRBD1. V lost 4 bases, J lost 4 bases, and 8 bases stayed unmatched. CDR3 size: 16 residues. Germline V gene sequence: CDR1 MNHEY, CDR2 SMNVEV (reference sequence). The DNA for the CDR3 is TGTGCCAGCAGTTGGACGGGACAGGGCCTATACAATGAGCAGTTCTTC. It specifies CASSWTGQGLYNEQFF.

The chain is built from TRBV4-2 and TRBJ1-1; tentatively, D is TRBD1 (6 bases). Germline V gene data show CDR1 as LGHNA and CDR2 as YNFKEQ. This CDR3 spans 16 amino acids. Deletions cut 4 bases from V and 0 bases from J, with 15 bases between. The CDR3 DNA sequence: TGTGCCAGCAGCCTTAATCCCACAGGGCTGAACACTGAAGCTTTCTTT. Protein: CASSLNPTGLNTEAFF.

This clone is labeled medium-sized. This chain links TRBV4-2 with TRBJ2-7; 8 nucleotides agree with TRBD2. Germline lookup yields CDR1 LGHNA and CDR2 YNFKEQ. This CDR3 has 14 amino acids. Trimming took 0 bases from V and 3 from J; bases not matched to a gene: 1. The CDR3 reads CASSQDTSGYEQYF. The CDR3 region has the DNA TGTGCCAGCAGCCAAGATACTAGCGGCTACGAGCAGTACTTC.

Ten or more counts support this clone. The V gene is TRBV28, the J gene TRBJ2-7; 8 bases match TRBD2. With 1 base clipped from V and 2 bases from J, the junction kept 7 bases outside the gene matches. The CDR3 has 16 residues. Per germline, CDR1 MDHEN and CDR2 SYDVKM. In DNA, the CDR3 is TGTGCCAGCAGTTTATTGACCGGGACTAGTCCCTACGAGCAGTACTTC. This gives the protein CASSLLTGTSPYEQYF.

The CDR3 loop is CASSHRSGGRAYEQYF. In nucleotides, the CDR3 is TGCGCCAGCAGCCACCGATCGGGCGGGAGGGCCTACGAGCAGTACTTC. This sequence joins TRBV4-1 and TRBJ2-7, with 9 nucleotides matching TRBD2. The CDR3 has 16 residues. The germline V gene has CDR1 MGHRA and CDR2 YSYEKL. Trimming at V came to 3 bases and at J to 2 bases, leaving 8 bases not matched to a gene.

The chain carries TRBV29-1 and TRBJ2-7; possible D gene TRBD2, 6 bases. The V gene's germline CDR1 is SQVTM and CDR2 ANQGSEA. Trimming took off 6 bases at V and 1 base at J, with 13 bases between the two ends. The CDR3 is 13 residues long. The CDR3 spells CSVVGGNSYEQYF. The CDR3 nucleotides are TGCAGCGTCGTCGGGGGTAATTCCTACGAGCAGTACTTC.

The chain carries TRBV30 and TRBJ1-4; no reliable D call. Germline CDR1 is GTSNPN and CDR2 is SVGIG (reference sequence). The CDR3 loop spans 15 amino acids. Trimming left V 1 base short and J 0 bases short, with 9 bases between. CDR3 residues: CAWSEGHATNEKLFF. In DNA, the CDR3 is TGTGCCTGGAGTGAAGGGCACGCAACTAATGAAAAACTGTTTTTT.

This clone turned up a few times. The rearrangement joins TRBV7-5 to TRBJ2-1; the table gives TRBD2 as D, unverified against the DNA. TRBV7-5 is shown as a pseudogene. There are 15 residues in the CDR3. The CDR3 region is CVRSTSGDSPYKQFF. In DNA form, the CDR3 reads TGTGTCAGAAGCACCAGCGGGGACTCGCCCTACAAGCAGTTCTTC.